The next 11 T cell receptor beta chains were all read from a single sample in a study of cytomegalovirus exposure and HLA in healthy donors. Primers: 60 Vbeta forward and 13 Jbeta reverse. TCRdb's copy holds only in-frame clones and misses some; the assay was immunoSEQ multiplex PCR. Of about 94,000 clones in the sample, 81% are singletons; the top ten hold 10%. The material sequenced was PBMCs. These receptors were obtained from a human donor in good health.

The CDR3 sequence: CASRQGMDSYEQYF. CDR3 bases: TGTGCCAGCAGACAGGGGATGGACTCCTACGAGCAGTACTTC. The chain uses TRBV6-1 and TRBJ2-7; 7 nucleotides agree with TRBD1. After removal of 6 bases from V and 0 bases from J, the junction contained 5 bases not matched to a gene. This CDR3 spans 14 amino acids. Germline V gene sequence: CDR1 MNHNS, CDR2 SASEGT.

J is TRBJ1-4 and V is TRBV19; 8 bases map to TRBD1. CDR1 is LNHDA, CDR2 SQIVND, per germline (reference sequence). CDR3 length equals 13 residues. V shed 7 bases and J 8 bases; nucleotides not matched to a gene: 6. Written as DNA, the CDR3 is TGTGCCAGTATGGCCAGGGGGCTAGAAAAACTGTTTTTT. This translates into CASMARGLEKLFF. The full variable domain, rest sourced from reference TRBV19 and TRBJ1-4, is DGGITQSPKYLFRKEGQNVTLSCEQNLNHDAMYWYRQDPGQGLRLIYYSQIVNDFQKGDIAEGYSVSREKKESFPLTVTSAQKNPTAFYLCASMARGLEKLFFGSGTQLSVL.

This chain joins TRBV4-2 and TRBJ1-1; the match to TRBD1 covers 9 bases. CDR1 is LGHNA, CDR2 YNFKEQ, per germline. CDR3 length equals 13 residues. J gave up 5 bases and V 8 bases, and 6 bases lay outside the gene matches. CDR3: CASLRTGETEAFF. The CDR3 region has the DNA TGTGCCAGCCTCCGGACAGGGGAGACTGAAGCTTTCTTT.

The chain employs TRBV5-1 and TRBJ2-1; TRBD2 agrees at 9 bases. Germline loops: CDR1 SGHRS, CDR2 YFSETQ. Trimming removed 4 bases from V and 9 bases from J; junction bases left unmatched: 11. This CDR3 is built from 15 residues. As DNA, the CDR3 is TGCGCCAGCAGCCAAAAAAGCGGGGGGTGGGTTGAGCAGTTCTTC. Translated: CASSQKSGGWVEQFF.

The chain carries TRBV5-5 and TRBJ1-5; no reliable D call. CDR1 and CDR2 from the germline V gene are SGHKS and YYEKEE (reference sequence). V was pared by 1 base and J by 4 bases, with 6 bases between. CDR3 length: 13 amino acids. The DNA for the CDR3 is TGTGCCAGCAGCTTGCTCGTAAATCAGCCCCAGCATTTT. This translates into CASSLLVNQPQHF.

The chain is built from TRBV7-3 and TRBJ2-1; D ambiguous. In germline, CDR1 is SGHTA, CDR2 FQGTGA. With 2 bases removed from V and 5 bases from J, the gap between germline ends came to 13 bases. This CDR3 contains 15 residues. The CDR3 here is CASSLLSRVDNEQFF. The DNA of the CDR3 is TGTGCCAGCAGCTTACTGTCGAGAGTAGACAATGAGCAGTTCTTC. The variable domain in full, with the rest retrieved from reference TRBV7-3 and TRBJ2-1, is GAGVSQTPSNKVTEKGKYVELRCDPISGHTALYWYRQSLGQGPEFLIYFQGTGAADDSGLPNDRFFAVRPEGSVSTLKIQRTERGDSAVYLCASSLLSRVDNEQFFGPGTRLTVL.

This clone was counted only a few times. The rearrangement uses TRBV14 and TRBJ2-5; 13 bases fit TRBD2. V was clipped by 6 bases and J by 6 bases; unmatched bases: 19. The CDR3 extends over 19 amino acids. CDR1 and CDR2 (germline): SGHDN, FVKESK. In DNA form, the CDR3 reads TGTGCCAGCAGACAAAGAAGAAACCCACTAGCGGGAGGGCGAAAGACCCAGTACTTC. As protein: CASRQRRNPLAGGRKTQYF.

The V gene is TRBV7-9, the J gene TRBJ2-7; D remains ambiguous. V dropped 5 bases and J dropped 0 bases, with 11 bases sitting between them. Germline assignment: CDR1 SEHNR and CDR2 FQNEAQ (reference sequence). CDR3 length equals 14 residues. CDR3 protein: CASSPRSSSYEQYF. The CDR3 bases are TGTGCCAGCAGCCCCCGTTCTAGCTCCTACGAGCAGTACTTC.

This clone was seen a single time. The gene calls are TRBV5-4 and TRBJ2-5; 9 nucleotides match TRBD2. Germline V gene sequence: CDR1 SGHNT, CDR2 YYREEE (reference sequence). The CDR3 extends over 15 amino acids. Trimming at V came to 6 bases and at J to 2 bases, leaving 8 bases not matched to a gene. The CDR3, as DNA: TGTGCCAGCACCCCCGCCAGCGGGGGGCAAGAGACCCAGTACTTC. Amino acid sequence: CASTPASGGQETQYF.

As DNA, the CDR3 is TGCGCCAGCAGCCTACGACAGGGGAAGCAGTTCTTC. Protein product: CASSLRQGKQFF. The V gene is TRBV4-1, the J gene TRBJ2-1; 8 nucleotides agree with TRBD1. From germline, CDR1 is MGHRA and CDR2 YSYEKL. This CDR3 is 12 amino acids long. J gave up 11 bases and V 4 bases, and 4 bases lay outside the gene matches.

This clone occurred once. V usage is TRBV9 and J usage is TRBJ2-3, with TRBD2 identical over 12 bases. The CDR3 covers 16 residues. Germline CDR1 and CDR2: SGDLS and YYNGEE. The trim removed 4 bases at V and 4 bases at J, leaving 7 bases unmatched. In DNA, the CDR3 is TGTGCCAGCAGCATCCTAGCGGGAGGGGCCGCAGATACGCAGTATTTT. It encodes CASSILAGGAADTQYF.